A selection of T cell receptor beta chains follows, all from one sample in a study of technical replicates of blood from a handful of donors. Clones were read by immunoSEQ multiplex PCR, and TCRdb kept only the in-frame ones, dropping some. The table lists approximately 41,000 clones, about 96% of them singletons, with 0.35% to 0.4% in the top ten. Specimen: T cells isolated from PBMCs. The receptor set was obtained from a human donor in good health. Each CDR3 is given without its conserved first and last residue.

j_call v_call cdr3_aa
TRBJ2-3 TRBV7-8 ASSSGQDPHTDTQY
TRBJ2-5 TRBV30 AWSPVVQETQY
TRBJ2-1 TRBV7-2 ASSLRGASGEQQF
TRBJ1-1 TRBV10-3 AISAAPGQANTEAF
TRBJ1-1 TRBV19 ASSYRESEAF
TRBJ2-1 TRBV5-4 ASSAGANEQF
TRBJ2-7 TRBV9 ASSVGLAGTWAYEQY
TRBJ1-2 TRBV28 ASSLPRDSVGYT
TRBJ1-2 TRBV11-3 ASSLGGPTYNYGYT
TRBJ2-1 TRBV29-1 SVNKGLAEQF
TRBJ1-1 TRBV2 ASSVTAEAF
TRBJ2-3 TRBV19 ASSTWTGRDTQY
TRBJ2-7 TRBV19 ASSTQAYYEQY
TRBJ2-1 TRBV11-2 ASSLGSLAIDEQF
TRBJ2-3 TRBV5-4 ASSPTSISTDTQY
TRBJ2-1 TRBV7-8 ASSPRTSGDSSNEQF
TRBJ1-2 TRBV29-1 SVETNYGYT
TRBJ2-5 TRBV25-1 ASSLPRETQY
TRBJ1-2 TRBV10-3 AIRGRVGYT
TRBJ1-2 TRBV5-1 ASSLGTEEGYT
TRBJ2-1 TRBV3-1/TRBV3-2 ASGDEQF
TRBJ2-7 TRBV25-1 ASSFSGSYEQY
TRBJ2-7 TRBV19 ASSPGSYEQY
TRBJ1-3 TRBV5-8 ASSSSRAVGNTIY
TRBJ1-1 TRBV15 ATSRDLGGTEAF
- TRBV6-6 ASRRRDEQY
TRBJ2-1 TRBV10-3 AINGKASYNEQF